Listed below are T cell receptor beta chains from one sample, sequenced in a study of T cell repertoires in cytomegalovirus infection. TCRdb re-called the reads through MiXCR, storing one row per CDR3 protein. This repertoire shows around 430,000 distinct CDR3 sequences, about two fifths found once; its top ten account for about two fifths. Their antigens are not known. The starting material was cultured PBMCs, obtained from culture after CMV antigen stimulation. These receptors originate from a human donor in good health (CMV status not recorded). Some clones in this sample may be carry-over from other donors' samples. The CDR3 runs from the conserved cysteine through the conserved F or W. The order of the fields is D gene, J gene, V gene, clone size, CDR3 protein, CDR3 DNA. The D gene is left open where the match is weak. Expanded clones get a size class; other rows say once, few or many, or leave the size out.

TRBD1	TRBJ2-7	TRBV20-1	.	CSAPGQGDPYEQYF	TGCAGTGCACCCGGACAGGGGGATCCCTACGAGCAGTACTTC
TRBD1	TRBJ1-2	TRBV5-3	.	CASSPRTGHNYGYTF	TGTGCCAGCAGCCCAAGGACAGGGCATAACTATGGCTACACCTTC
TRBD2	TRBJ2-3	TRBV28	few	CASSLPSGGTDTQYF	TGTGCCAGCAGTTTACCTAGCGGGGGAACAGATACGCAGTATTTT
.	TRBJ2-2	TRBV7-6	few	CASSLAGPSPGELFF	TGTGCCAGCAGCTTAGCCGGGCCCAGCCCCGGGGAGCTGTTTTTT
.	TRBJ1-4	TRBV12-3/TRBV12-4	.	CASSFGGARTEKLFF	TGTGCCAGCAGTTTTGGCGGGGCCCGAACTGAAAAACTGTTTTTT
TRBD1	TRBJ1-2	TRBV5-1	.	CASSPGQLDYGYTF	TGCGCCAGCAGCCCGGGACAGTTAGACTATGGCTACACCTTC
.	TRBJ2-1	TRBV11-2	.	CASSRTPSMDYNEQFF	TGTGCCAGCAGCCGAACCCCCTCGATGGACTACAATGAGCAGTTCTTC
.	TRBJ1-4	TRBV28	few	CASSFTNEKLFF	TGTGCCAGCAGTTTTACTAATGAAAAACTGTTTTTT
.	TRBJ2-7	TRBV7-8	.	CASSLEYYEQYF	TGTGCCAGCAGCTTGGAGTACTACGAGCAGTACTTC
TRBD1	TRBJ1-1	TRBV11-2	few	CASRSTGIALEAFF	TGTGCCAGCAGATCGACAGGGATCGCTTTGGAAGCTTTCTTT
TRBD2	TRBJ2-1	TRBV7-6	.	CASSFQTSGRYNEQFF	TGTGCCAGCAGCTTTCAGACTAGCGGCAGGTACAATGAGCAGTTCTTC
.	TRBJ1-1	TRBV19	.	CASSIGVVDEAFF	TGTGCCAGTAGTATTGGGGTTGTCGATGAAGCTTTCTTT
.	TRBJ1-1	TRBV5-6	.	CASSLGSRTLKGKAFF	TGTGCCAGCAGCTTGGGGTCACGGACACTCAAAGGGAAAGCTTTCTTT
.	TRBJ1-1	TRBV4-3	.	CASSHLAPSFWAGLEAFF	TGCGCCAGCAGCCATCTCGCTCCGTCCTTTTGGGCAGGGTTAGAAGCTTTCTTT
.	TRBJ2-5	TRBV7-8	few	CASSSGLEETQYF	TGTGCCAGCAGCTCGGGACTGGAAGAGACCCAGTACTTC
.	TRBJ2-1	TRBV7-2	.	CASSFPHSGRGSYNEQFF	TGTGCCAGCAGCTTCCCCCACTCCGGGCGGGGTTCCTACAATGAGCAGTTCTTC
.	TRBJ2-3	TRBV4-3	.	CASSQDIEGTTDTQYF	TGCGCCAGCAGCCAAGATATCGAGGGGACCACAGATACGCAGTATTTT
.	TRBJ2-2	TRBV4-1	.	CASSQDRTRAGDYTGELFF	TGCGCCAGCAGCCAAGATAGGACGAGAGCGGGTGATTACACCGGGGAGCTGTTTTTT
.	TRBJ2-7	TRBV4-3	.	CASSQDRGYVSYEQYF	TGCGCCAGCAGCCAAGATCGGGGCTACGTCTCCTACGAGCAGTACTTC
.	TRBJ2-5	TRBV19	few	CASSATDQETQYF	TGTGCCAGTAGCGCGACAGATCAAGAGACCCAGTACTTC
TRBD1	TRBJ2-7	TRBV12-3/TRBV12-4	.	CASSYHTGGINEQYF	TGTGCCAGCAGTTACCACACAGGGGGCATCAACGAGCAGTACTTC
.	TRBJ1-1	TRBV20-1	few	CSARGSEGQVTEAFF	TGCAGTGCTAGGGGGAGTGAGGGGCAGGTCACTGAAGCTTTCTTT
TRBD1	TRBJ2-7	TRBV29-1	few	CSVDFSTGGNEQYF	TGCAGCGTTGATTTTTCGACAGGGGGCAACGAGCAGTACTTC
.	TRBJ2-7	TRBV2	once	CASSARSGIYYEQYF	TGTGCCAGCAGTGCAAGGAGCGGAATTTACTACGAGCAGTACTTC
.	TRBJ1-6	TRBV4-2	few	CASSQDKLYSPLHF	TGTGCCAGCAGCCAAGACAAACTTTATTCACCCCTCCACTTT
TRBD1	TRBJ2-2	TRBV12-3/TRBV12-4	few	CASSWTGSTGELFF	TGTGCCAGCAGTTGGACAGGTTCCACCGGGGAGCTGTTTTTT
.	TRBJ2-7	TRBV5-1	.	CASSPGATYRGTYEQYF	TGCGCCAGCAGCCCTGGGGCGACCTACCGGGGGACCTACGAGCAGTACTTC
.	TRBJ2-5	TRBV7-2	few	CASSLNRNQETQYF	TGTGCCAGCAGCTTGAACAGGAACCAAGAGACCCAGTACTTC
.	TRBJ2-6	TRBV24-1	.	CATGGHGANVLTF	TGTGCCACCGGGGGACATGGGGCCAACGTCCTGACTTTC
TRBD2	TRBJ2-1	TRBV10-3	.	CAISRTSDYNEQFF	TGTGCCATCTCCCGGACTAGCGACTACAATGAGCAGTTCTTC
TRBD1	TRBJ1-3	TRBV7-2	many	CASSFGQGGIGNTIYF	TGTGCCAGCAGCTTCGGACAGGGGGGAATTGGAAACACCATATATTTT
.	TRBJ1-1	TRBV2	.	CASSGSWANTEAFF	TGTGCCAGCAGTGGGTCATGGGCGAACACTGAAGCTTTCTTT